The 31 T cell receptor beta chains presented below share a single source sample, sequenced in a study of control samples from healthy donors and cancer patients. Assay used: immunoSEQ multiplex PCR; TCRdb lists only in-frame clones, some missing. The data contain more than 60,000 clones, about 89% of them singletons. Sample: PBMCs. Every receptor here comes from a woman aged 45-65 years with colorectal cancer.

A word on this clone: At one of its ends the junction is not consistent with the germline gene, which may arise from a read error. The chain combines TRBV19 with TRBJ1-4, with D unresolved. The germline V gene has CDR1 LNHDA and CDR2 SQIVND (reference sequence). The CDR3 loop spans 14 amino acids. The CDR3 DNA reads TGTGCCTGTAGTATCGAACACTATAATGAAAAACTGTTTTTT. Its protein product is CACSIEHYNEKLFF.

Remarks on this clone: Other DNA sequences from this sample encode an identical CDR3 as well. The chain employs TRBV5-1 and TRBJ1-5, with TRBD1 as a possible D gene (5 bases). Germline CDR1 and CDR2: SGHRS and YFSETQ. The CDR3 runs 15 residues. Trimming shortened V by 0 bases and J by 7 bases, and 14 bases separated the two germline ends. CDR3 sequence: CASSLVGGAGQPQHF. The CDR3, as DNA: TGCGCCAGCAGCTTGGTTGGAGGGGCGGGGCAGCCCCAGCATTTT.

The chain recombines TRBV5-5 with TRBJ1-1; no firm D call. This CDR3 is built from 16 residues. Germline V gene data show CDR1 as SGHKS and CDR2 as YYEKEE (reference sequence). Trimming removed 3 bases from V and 0 bases from J, with 15 bases in between. CDR3 DNA: TGTGCCAGCAGCTCGCACGGTTCCGGGATGAACACTGAAGCTTTCTTT. Its translation: CASSSHGSGMNTEAFF.

The CDR3 coding sequence is TGTGCCAGCAGCCCGACTACCTACGAGCAGTACGTC. This translates into CASSPTTYEQYV. The J gene is TRBJ2-7, the V gene TRBV2, with D maybe TRBD2 (5 bases). This CDR3 is 12 amino acids long. Germline V gives CDR1 SNHLY, CDR2 FYNNEI. The ends were cut back, 6 bases at V and 2 bases at J, with 8 bases in the middle.

The rearrangement uses TRBV27 and TRBJ2-7; tentatively, D is TRBD2 (5 bases). Germline values: CDR1 MNHEY, CDR2 SMNVEV (reference sequence). The CDR3 contains 12 residues. Trimming took off 10 bases at V and 0 bases at J, with 10 bases between the two ends. CDR3 region: CATSGYSYEQYV. For the CDR3, the DNA is TGTGCCACCTCGGGGTACTCCTACGAGCAGTACGTC.

This chain links TRBV6-5 with TRBJ1-1; D gene ambiguous. CDR1 is MNHEY and CDR2 is SVGAGI in the germline V gene. V was trimmed by 5 bases and J by 5 bases, leaving 15 bases between them. This CDR3 comprises 14 residues. The CDR3 DNA follows: TGTGCCAGCAGTCCTAGTGAGGGTTGGACTGAAGCTTTCTTT. Translating gives CASSPSEGWTEAFF.

The rearrangement joins TRBV28 to TRBJ2-1; D is unresolved. V lost 5 bases and J 9 bases, leaving 11 bases between the germline ends. Germline assignment: CDR1 MDHEN and CDR2 SYDVKM. CDR3 length equals 12 residues. The CDR3 sequence: CASSLKWGEQFF. CDR3 DNA: TGTGCCAGCAGTCTAAAGTGGGGTGAGCAGTTCTTC. Drawing the rest from reference TRBV28 and TRBJ2-1, the complete variable domain is DVKVTQSSRYLVKRTGEKVFLECVQDMDHENMFWYRQDPGLGLRLIYFSYDVKMKEKGDIPEGYSVSREKKERFSLILESASTNQTSMYLCASSLKWGEQFFGPGTRLTVL.

This chain connects TRBV6-1 to TRBJ2-3, with D possibly being TRBD1 or TRBD2 (5 bases each). Trimming took 1 base from V and 2 from J, leaving 10 bases between them. Germline values: CDR1 MNHNS, CDR2 SASEGT. The CDR3 is 15 residues long. The CDR3 protein is CASSEGGRDTDTQYF. In DNA form, the CDR3 reads TGTGCCAGCAGTGAAGGGGGCCGGGACACAGATACGCAGTATTTT.

V and J are TRBV10-3 and TRBJ1-2, with TRBD1 matching 8 bases. CDR1 and CDR2 from the germline V gene are ENHRY and SYGVKD. This CDR3 contains 13 residues. Trimming at V came to 11 bases and at J to 6 bases, leaving 11 bases not matched to a gene. The DNA for the CDR3 is TGTGCCTTACGTCAGGGGGCAGGGGATGGCTACACCTTC. It translates to CALRQGAGDGYTF.

V usage is TRBV4-3 and J usage is TRBJ2-5; 15 nucleotides align to TRBD2. The germline V gene encodes CDR1 LGHNA and CDR2 YSLEER. V lost 3 bases to trimming and J lost 4 bases; unmatched junction nucleotides: 3. The CDR3 totals 16 residues. The CDR3 bases are TGCGCCAGCAGCCAGTCGGGACTAGCGGGGGGAGAGACCCAGTACTTC. Its protein product is CASSQSGLAGGETQYF.

The chain carries TRBV4-3 and TRBJ2-3; D possibly corresponds to TRBD2 (6 bases). CDR1 is LGHNA, CDR2 YSLEER, per germline. V shed 3 bases and J shed 6 bases, with 25 bases lying between them. CDR3 size: 18 residues. CDR3 amino acids: CASSQTLGRTGTRDTQYF. For the CDR3, the DNA is TGCGCCAGCAGCCAGACTCTAGGGCGGACGGGGACTCGGGATACGCAGTATTTT.

The rearrangement links TRBV6-5 to TRBJ2-3; D possibly corresponds to TRBD1 (6 bases). The CDR3 has 15 residues. CDR1 and CDR2 (germline): MNHEY, SVGAGI. The V end was cut by 6 bases, the J end by 2 bases, with 15 bases between. The CDR3 sequence: CASSLETGNTDTQYF. In DNA, the CDR3 is TGTGCCAGCAGCCTTGAAACAGGGAACACAGATACGCAGTATTTT.

This chain links TRBV12-5 with TRBJ1-4; TRBD1 is a possible D gene (6 bases). This CDR3 has 15 residues. The germline V gene encodes CDR1 LGHNT and CDR2 FRNRAP. Trimming stripped 4 bases from V and 3 bases from J, with 12 bases between. In DNA, the CDR3 is TGTGCTAGTGGTTCCCAAGGGACACCTAATGAAAAACTGTTTTTT. It specifies CASGSQGTPNEKLFF.

DNA of the CDR3: TGTGCCTCTACGGAAGGGCCGAACACTGAAGCTTTCTTT. It codes for CASTEGPNTEAFF. The V gene is TRBV2, the J gene TRBJ1-1; unclear D gene. Trimming cost V 11 bases and J 1 base, with 14 bases left between them. Germline CDR1 SNHLY, CDR2 FYNNEI. The CDR3 covers 13 residues. The variable domain in full, with the rest retrieved from reference TRBV2 and TRBJ1-1, is EPEVTQTPSHQVTQMGQEVILRCVPISNHLYFYWYRQILGQKVEFLVSFYNNEISEKSEIFDDQFSVERPDGSNFTLKIRSTKLEDSAMYFCASTEGPNTEAFFGQGTRLTVV.

As DNA, the CDR3 is TGTGCCAGCAGTGACTTGGCAGGGGGTGGCTACACCTTC. It translates to CASSDLAGGGYTF. The gene calls are TRBV6-4 and TRBJ1-2, with 7 bases aligning to TRBD1. Per the germline V gene, CDR1 is MRHNA and CDR2 is SNTAGT. J was trimmed by 7 bases and V by 1 base; bases with no gene match: 3. The CDR3 contains 13 residues.

The gene calls are TRBV27 and TRBJ2-3; weak D call: TRBD1 (6 bases). This CDR3 is built from 16 residues. Germline values: CDR1 MNHEY, CDR2 SMNVEV (reference sequence). V was pared by 7 bases and J by 2 bases, with 19 bases between. CDR3: CASKEYRDTLTDTQYF. The CDR3 DNA is TGTGCCAGCAAGGAGTACAGGGACACACTCACAGATACGCAGTATTTT.

The chain has TRBV7-8 and TRBJ2-7; D is possibly TRBD1 (6 bases). V lost 4 bases, J lost 3 bases, and 16 bases lay in between. Germline CDR1 and CDR2: SGHVS and FQNEAQ. The CDR3 is 15 residues long. CDR3 nucleotide sequence: TGTGCCAGCAGCTCGCAAACAGGGACCCACTACGAGCAGTACGTC. Encoded protein: CASSSQTGTHYEQYV.

The chain couples TRBV14 to TRBJ1-1; tentative D call: TRBD1 (6 bases). Trimming cost V 1 base and J 11 bases, with 17 bases left between them. Germline loops: CDR1 SGHDN, CDR2 FVKESK. This CDR3 contains 14 residues. The CDR3 region is CASSQAGTLIRAFF. The DNA of the CDR3 is TGTGCCAGCAGCCAAGCCGGGACACTTATTCGGGCTTTCTTT.

This clone was detected only once. The V call is TRBV2, the J call TRBJ2-5; the D gene is possibly TRBD2 (7 bases). CDR1 and CDR2 (germline): SNHLY, FYNNEI. Trimming removed 4 bases from V and 2 bases from J, with 14 bases in between. CDR3 length: 15 residues. The CDR3 is CASSASRGGQETQYF. In DNA form, the CDR3 reads TGTGCCAGCAGTGCCTCGAGGGGGGGGCAAGAGACCCAGTACTTC.

This clone showed up just a few times. The chain recombines TRBV15 with TRBJ2-5; possible D gene TRBD2, 6 bases. The germline V and J ends were trimmed by 6 bases and 1 base, with 15 bases remaining between them. The CDR3 is 15 amino acids. Per the germline V gene, CDR1 is LNHNV and CDR2 is YYDKDF (reference sequence). The CDR3 protein is CATRGGRQSQETQYF. DNA for the CDR3: TGTGCCACCAGAGGAGGGCGGCAGAGCCAAGAGACCCAGTACTTC.

The chain links TRBV6-1 to TRBJ2-7; 7 positions agree with TRBD1. V shed 3 bases and J 0 bases; nucleotides not matched to a gene: 8. The CDR3 is made up of 16 amino acids. The germline V gene encodes CDR1 MNHNS and CDR2 SASEGT. The DNA of the CDR3 is TGTGCCAGCAGTGATACCGGACAGGCAACCTCCTACGAGCAGTACGTC. It specifies CASSDTGQATSYEQYV.

This chain connects TRBV9 to TRBJ1-1; D is possibly TRBD1 (6 bases). Looked up from germline, CDR1 is SGDLS and CDR2 is YYNGEE. V lost 3 bases to trimming and J lost 0 bases, with 12 bases between them. The CDR3 runs to 15 residues. The CDR3 spells CASSAFGTLNTEAFF. The CDR3 DNA follows: TGTGCCAGCAGCGCCTTCGGGACATTGAACACTGAAGCTTTCTTT.

This clone is medium-sized (0.01 to 0.1%). This chain joins TRBV2 and TRBJ2-1; TRBD1 matches 8 bases. Per germline, CDR1 SNHLY and CDR2 FYNNEI. V was pared by 7 bases and J by 2 bases, with 4 bases of the junction left unmatched. This CDR3 comprises 14 residues. The CDR3 region is CASTDRGTYNEQFF. CDR3 in DNA: TGTGCCAGCACCGACAGGGGCACCTACAATGAGCAGTTCTTC.

This clone was seen just once. V usage is TRBV6-5 and J usage is TRBJ2-3; 9 nucleotides match TRBD1. Trimming at V came to 6 bases and at J to 4 bases, leaving 8 bases not matched to a gene. The CDR3 is 15 residues long. Germline CDR1 MNHEY, CDR2 SVGAGI. The CDR3 sequence is CASSVGQGNSDTQYF. Written as DNA, the CDR3 is TGTGCCAGCAGCGTAGGACAGGGGAACTCAGATACGCAGTATTTT.

This chain connects TRBV7-6 to TRBJ2-3; 13 nucleotides match TRBD2. CDR3 size: 18 residues. J was trimmed by 2 bases and V by 1 base; bases with no gene match: 6. Germline V lookup: CDR1 SGHVS, CDR2 FNYEAQ. The CDR3 DNA follows: TGTGCCAGCAGCTTAGTTGGGACTAGCGGGGCCGTCACAGATACGCAGTATTTT. This encodes CASSLVGTSGAVTDTQYF.

The chain joins TRBV30 to TRBJ2-5, with D tentatively TRBD2 (6 bases). The length of the CDR3 is 13 residues. CDR1 and CDR2 (germline): GTSNPN, SVGIG (reference sequence). The germline V and J ends were trimmed by 1 base and 5 bases, with 11 bases remaining between them. Here the CDR3 reads CAWSGRVTETQYF. The CDR3, as DNA: TGTGCCTGGAGTGGGAGGGTGACGGAGACCCAGTACTTC.

CDR3 nucleotides: TGTGCCAGCAGCGTAGCAGGGGCCACTGAAGCTTTCTTT. Its protein is CASSVAGATEAFF. The rearrangement uses TRBV14 and TRBJ1-1; the D gene is possibly TRBD1 (6 bases). The CDR3 runs to 13 residues. The V end was cut by 5 bases, the J end by 4 bases, with 11 bases between. CDR1 and CDR2 (germline): SGHDN, FVKESK. The whole variable domain, filled in from reference TRBV14 and TRBJ1-1, reads EAGVTQFPSHSVIEKGQTVTLRCDPISGHDNLYWYRRVMGKEIKFLLHFVKESKQDESGMPNNRFLAERTGGTYSTLKVQPAELEDSGVYFCASSVAGATEAFFGQGTRLTVV.

V gene TRBV3-1 (or the pseudogene TRBV3-2) combines with J gene TRBJ2-4, with 8 bases that match TRBD1. CDR3 length: 19 amino acids. V dropped 1 base and J dropped 1; count of bases not matched to a gene: 12. Per the germline V gene, CDR1 is LGHDT and CDR2 is YNNKEL (reference sequence). The chain's CDR3 is CASSQAMTDRGFAKNIQYF. The CDR3 nucleotides are TGTGCCAGCAGCCAAGCAATGACCGACAGGGGTTTTGCCAAAAACATTCAGTACTTC.

The genes are TRBV5-1 and TRBJ2-5; no reliable D call. V lost 7 bases, J lost 0 bases, and 10 bases lay in between. The CDR3 is 13 residues long. Germline V gene sequence: CDR1 SGHRS, CDR2 YFSETQ. The CDR3, as DNA: TGCGCCAGCGGTCAGGCGTACCAAGAGACCCAGTACTTC. Translating it yields CASGQAYQETQYF.

This chain joins TRBV4-1 and TRBJ2-5; D may be TRBD2 (6 bases). Trimming cost V 2 bases and J 5 bases, with 18 bases left between them. The CDR3 is 16 amino acids. CDR1 and CDR2 from the germline V gene are MGHRA and YSYEKL. CDR3 sequence reads: CASSQYRTTELETQYF. The CDR3 DNA reads as TGCGCCAGCAGCCAATATAGGACTACGGAATTGGAGACCCAGTACTTC.

This chain uses TRBV11-3 with TRBJ2-1; D remains ambiguous. CDR1 and CDR2 (germline): SGHNT, YENEEA. V lost 5 bases and J lost 9, with 14 bases in between. The CDR3 has 13 amino acids. The CDR3 coding sequence is TGTGCCAGCAGCCAAGACACGGTGGGTGAGCAGTTCTTC. Encoded protein: CASSQDTVGEQFF.